This T cell receptor beta chain appears in the sequencing data of a study of T cell responses to AZD1222 COVID-19 vaccine. The germline V gene has CDR1 SEHNR and CDR2 FQNEAQ (reference sequence). V was pared by 5 bases and J by 4 bases, with 9 bases between. There are 14 residues in the CDR3. Repertoires were generated with immunoSEQ multiplex PCR, while TCRdb's copy carries only in-frame clones and drops some. The sample holds approximately 150,000 clones, about 89% seen once. The receptor was isolated from an adult who received the AZD1222 COVID-19 vaccine. The material was peripheral blood, obtained 28 days after the second AZD1222 dose. V gene TRBV7-9 combines with J gene TRBJ1-6, with a tentative D call TRBD1 (6 bases). CDR3 region: CASSRTEYNSPLHF. CDR3 sequence (DNA): TGTGCCAGCAGCCGGACAGAGTATAATTCACCCCTCCACTTT.